The 18 T cell receptor beta chains in this list originate from one sample, sequenced in a study of blood T cell repertoires in COVID-19. The repertoire was sequenced with immunoSEQ multiplex PCR; TCRdb's copy has only in-frame clones and lacks some. Seen here are over 200,000 clones, around nine tenths observed once, and the top ten hold 5.5% to 7.5%. Sequenced: peripheral blood. Receptors originate from a man in his 60s who had recovered from COVID-19.

The genes are TRBV7-2 and TRBJ1-1; tentatively, D is TRBD1 (5 bases). CDR1 and CDR2 (germline): SGHTA, FQGNSA. CDR3 length equals 13 residues. V was pared by 5 bases and J by 11 bases, with 18 bases between. DNA of the CDR3: TGTGCCAGCAGCGCCCGCCGGGGGGTTGGGGCTTTCTTT. Residues: CASSARRGVGAFF.

The chain carries TRBV7-2 and TRBJ1-5; tentatively, D is TRBD1 (6 bases). Germline V lookup: CDR1 SGHTA, CDR2 FQGNSA. V was shortened by 5 bases and J by 3 bases, with 11 bases between the two germline ends. This CDR3 contains 14 residues. CDR3 bases: TGTGCCAGCAGCATTGGACAGAACAATCAGCCCCAGCATTTT. Its translation: CASSIGQNNQPQHF.

The chain couples TRBV7-3 to TRBJ1-6; a possible D gene is TRBD1 (6 bases). Deletions cut 1 base from V and 14 bases from J, with 15 bases between. CDR1 is SGHTA and CDR2 is FQGTGA in the germline V gene. The CDR3 loop spans 14 amino acids. CDR3 amino acids: CASSLRHSEGALHF. Here the CDR3 DNA reads TGTGCCAGCAGCTTAAGGCACTCCGAGGGGGCCCTCCACTTT.

V gene TRBV6-1 combines with J gene TRBJ2-2, with D unresolved. There are 17 residues in the CDR3. CDR1 is MNHNS and CDR2 is SASEGT in the germline V gene. The V end lost 3 bases, the J end lost 0 bases, and 14 bases lay between the germline ends. The CDR3, as DNA: TGTGCCAGCAGTGATATCCTGAGCGTCGCGAACACCGGGGAGCTGTTTTTT. Its protein product is CASSDILSVANTGELFF.

The chain joins TRBV19 to TRBJ1-3; TRBD1 aligns across 7 bases. Germline CDR1 reads LNHDA; CDR2 reads SQIVND (reference sequence). The length of the CDR3 is 15 residues. The ends lost 11 bases at V and 5 bases at J; junction bases unmatched: 15. CDR3 sequence: CASQTSGGQRNTIYF. For the CDR3, the DNA is TGTGCCTCCCAAACGTCAGGGGGGCAAAGAAACACCATATATTTT. Variable domain in full (rest from reference TRBV19 and TRBJ1-3): DGGITQSPKYLFRKEGQNVTLSCEQNLNHDAMYWYRQDPGQGLRLIYYSQIVNDFQKGDIAEGYSVSREKKESFPLTVTSAQKNPTAFYLCASQTSGGQRNTIYFGEGSWLTVV.

This clone was observed a single time. The rearrangement joins TRBV6-2 or TRBV6-3 to TRBJ2-1; perhaps TRBD1 as D (6 bases). The length of the CDR3 is 15 residues. The V gene's germline CDR1 is MNHEY and CDR2 SVGEGT. Trimming took 4 bases from V and 0 from J, leaving 10 bases between them. The CDR3 bases are TGTGCCAGCAGTTCGGACAGAGGCTCCTACAATGAGCAGTTCTTC. Amino acids: CASSSDRGSYNEQFF.

This chain connects TRBV2 to TRBJ1-2; 7 bases agree with TRBD1. The CDR3 has 15 amino acids. Germline loops: CDR1 SNHLY, CDR2 FYNNEI. V dropped 6 bases and J dropped 2; count of bases not matched to a gene: 9. CDR3 nucleotide sequence: TGTGCCAGCAGCCGGCGACAGGGCTCAAACTATGGCTACACCTTC. It yields the protein CASSRRQGSNYGYTF.

This sequence joins TRBV9 and TRBJ1-2; a possible D gene is TRBD1 (5 bases). Germline-derived CDR1 and CDR2 are SGDLS and YYNGEE. V lost 4 bases and J lost 7, with 11 bases in between. The CDR3 contains 12 residues. CDR3 in amino acids: CASSPRRGGYTF. Here the CDR3 DNA reads TGTGCCAGCAGCCCTCGAAGGGGTGGCTACACCTTC.

V usage is TRBV5-1 and J usage is TRBJ2-7; the D gene is possibly TRBD1 (6 bases). The CDR3 covers 16 residues. Per the germline V gene, CDR1 is SGHRS and CDR2 is YFSETQ. V was pared by 2 bases and J by 6 bases, with 21 bases between. CDR3 loop: CASSFTETGFGSEQYF. Written as DNA, the CDR3 is TGCGCCAGCAGCTTTACCGAAACAGGGTTCGGGTCCGAGCAGTACTTC. The full variable domain, rest sourced from reference TRBV5-1 and TRBJ2-7, is KAGVTQTPRYLIKTRGQQVTLSCSPISGHRSVSWYQQTPGQGLQFLFEYFSETQRNKGNFPGRFSGRQFSNSRSEMNVSTLELGDSALYLCASSFTETGFGSEQYFGPGTRLTVT.

This clone has just one count. The chain links TRBV28 to TRBJ2-7; D is possibly TRBD1 (5 bases). The CDR3 is 12 residues long. The germline V and J ends were trimmed by 4 bases and 6 bases, with 10 bases remaining between them. Germline V gene lookup returns CDR1 MDHEN and CDR2 SYDVKM. The CDR3 DNA reads as TGTGCCAGCAGTTCAGGTGGGGCCGAGCAGTACTTC. Amino acid sequence: CASSSGGAEQYF.

This chain's CDR3 is CASSFLTSGRARETGELFF. As DNA, the CDR3 is TGTGCCAGCAGCTTCCTGACTAGCGGGAGGGCCCGGGAGACCGGGGAGCTGTTTTTT. The chain has TRBV7-6 and TRBJ2-2, with TRBD2 matching over 14 bases. Per the germline V gene, CDR1 is SGHVS and CDR2 is FNYEAQ. This CDR3 is built from 19 residues. V was clipped by 3 bases and J by 5 bases; unmatched bases: 11.

The sample holds one count of this clone. V usage is TRBV7-3 and J usage is TRBJ2-5, with TRBD2 matching over 9 bases. The J segment lost 5 bases and the V segment lost 4 bases, leaving 8 bases of the junction unmatched. CDR1 SGHTA and CDR2 FQGTGA come from the germline V gene. The CDR3 runs 15 residues. The CDR3 region has the DNA TGTGCCAGCAGCTCCCAGGGACTAGCTAAGGAGACCCAGTACTTC. Amino acids: CASSSQGLAKETQYF.

V and J are TRBV11-3 and TRBJ2-2; the match to TRBD1 covers 9 bases. This CDR3 has 16 amino acids. Germline values: CDR1 SGHNT, CDR2 YENEEA. V was pared by 6 bases and J by 3 bases, with 8 bases of the junction left unmatched. The CDR3 spells CASSPDRGGYTGELFF. The CDR3 coding sequence is TGTGCCAGCAGTCCGGACAGGGGCGGTTACACCGGGGAGCTGTTTTTT.

The chain has TRBV3-1 (or the pseudogene TRBV3-2) and TRBJ1-1; the D is unclear. The CDR3 covers 16 residues. V lost 0 bases and J 1 base, leaving 12 bases between the germline ends. CDR1 LGHDT and CDR2 YNNKEL come from the germline V gene (reference sequence). The CDR3 region is CASSQDRRPRNTEAFF. The CDR3 nucleotides read TGTGCCAGCAGCCAAGATCGGAGGCCGAGGAACACTGAAGCTTTCTTT.

The CDR3 bases are TGTGCCAGCAGTGAAGCGCGAAGAACTAACTATGGCTACACCTTC. This sequence encodes CASSEARRTNYGYTF. The chain has TRBV6-1 and TRBJ1-2, with D unclear. With 0 bases removed from V and 0 bases from J, the gap between germline ends came to 8 bases. CDR3 length: 15 amino acids. The germline CDR1 and CDR2 sequences are MNHNS and SASEGT.

In this sample, this clone turned up a few times. The CDR3 loop is CANQLAPGANVLTF. In DNA form, the CDR3 reads TGTGCCAACCAATTAGCTCCGGGGGCCAACGTCCTGACTTTC. The chain links TRBV6-6 to TRBJ2-6; no definite D call. Per the germline V gene, CDR1 is MNHNY and CDR2 is SVGAGI (reference sequence). Trimming removed 10 bases from V and 4 bases from J, with 14 bases in between. The CDR3 loop spans 14 amino acids.

This clone was detected only once. The chain recombines TRBV28 with TRBJ1-6, with a possible D match to TRBD1 (5 bases). V lost 5 bases, J lost 7 bases, and 12 bases lay in between. The CDR3 extends over 14 amino acids. In germline, CDR1 is MDHEN, CDR2 SYDVKM. The CDR3 region has the DNA TGTGCCAGCAGTCCGCCCGACAGAAATTCACCCCTCCACTTT. It specifies CASSPPDRNSPLHF.

This chain connects TRBV15 to TRBJ1-2; the D is unclear. Germline assignment: CDR1 LNHNV and CDR2 YYDKDF (reference sequence). The length of the CDR3 is 14 residues. V was shortened by 0 bases and J by 2 bases, with 7 bases between the two germline ends. The CDR3 DNA follows: TGTGCCACCAGCAGAGATAGTTGGAACTATGGCTACACCTTC. Translated, it gives CATSRDSWNYGYTF. Drawing the rest from reference TRBV15 and TRBJ1-2, the complete variable domain is DAMVIQNPRYQVTQFGKPVTLSCSQTLNHNVMYWYQQKSSQAPKLLFHYYDKDFNNEADTPDNFQSRRPNTSFCFLDIRSPGLGDTAMYLCATSRDSWNYGYTFGSGTRLTVV.